This T cell receptor (beta chain) originates from a study of blood T cell repertoires in COVID-19. Whole-study context: T cells, B-cell-depleted T cells, or PBMCs provided the cDNA or gDNA that served as material.

Authors' processing steps: Nucleated cell number was recorded as an estimate derived from reference gene primer amplification. Clones were sequenced by immunoSEQ multiplex PCR, and TCRdb holds only the in-frame ones, with some missing. V and J calls plus clone size are reproduced from that table; the DNA served to infer D and trimming. The sample shows more than 150,000 clones, nearly 85% of them seen only once. The sequence was collected from a woman in her twenties or thirties with acute or convalescent COVID-19. The sample taken for sequencing was peripheral blood.

The CDR3 region has the DNA TGTGCCAGCAGTTTGCGGGAGGACGTAAGCTCCTACGAGCAGTACTTC. It encodes CASSLREDVSSYEQYF. V and J are TRBV6-5 and TRBJ2-7, with 8 bases identical to TRBD2. V lost 4 bases and J lost 0; bases outside the gene matches: 8. The CDR3 is made up of 16 amino acids. Germline assignment: CDR1 MNHEY and CDR2 SVGAGI.